Following are 2 T cell receptor beta chains from one sample sequenced in a study of control samples from healthy donors and cancer patients. TCRdb keeps only in-frame clones here, not all; method: immunoSEQ multiplex PCR. This repertoire shows some 100,000 clones, over 85% found once; its top ten account for about 8.8%. Sequencing was carried out using blood. Receptor source: a man aged 18 to 29 in good health.

The chain joins TRBV18 to TRBJ1-2, with 9 bases fitting TRBD1. The CDR3 spans 17 residues. With V trimmed by 2 bases and J by 7 bases, 14 bases remained unmatched. CDR1 and CDR2 from the germline V gene are KGHSH and LQKENI. The CDR3 loop reads CASSPNNLGTGSPGYTF. CDR3 in DNA: TGTGCCAGCTCACCAAATAACTTGGGGACAGGGTCCCCTGGCTACACCTTC.

The rearrangement links TRBV6-5 to TRBJ1-6, with 7 bases lining up with TRBD1. V dropped 4 bases and J dropped 7; count of bases not matched to a gene: 4. Germline values: CDR1 MNHEY, CDR2 SVGAGI. CDR3 length: 14 residues. CDR3 nucleotides: TGTGCCAGCAGTTCCCAGGGGGGGAATTCACCCCTCCACTTT. It translates to CASSSQGGNSPLHF.